This T cell receptor beta chain was sequenced for a study of tumor-infiltrating lymphocytes in oesophageal squamous cell carcinoma. TCRdb called the PCR reads again in MiXCR, with one record for every CDR3 protein. The table includes over 20,000 distinct CDR3 sequences, 30% to 40% detected once. In germline, CDR1 is SGDLS, CDR2 YYNGEE. The CDR3 is 13 amino acids. Trimming left V 4 bases short and J 3 bases short, with 9 bases between. Sequences were obtained from esophageal tumor tissue. The receptor was isolated from a male donor with esophageal squamous cell carcinoma. The V gene is TRBV9, the J gene TRBJ2-3; a possible D gene is TRBD2 (6 bases). The CDR3 reads CASSYGTTDTQYF. The CDR3 DNA follows: TGTGCCAGCAGCTACGGGACTACAGATACGCAGTATTTT.